Presented here are 6 T cell receptor beta chains from one specimen sequenced in a study of control samples from healthy donors and cancer patients. Some clones are missing from TCRdb's copy, which holds only in-frame ones; the method was immunoSEQ multiplex PCR. The sample includes roughly 450,000 clones, 80% to 95% seen only once; the top ten take just under 6.5%. Sequencing input: PBMCs. Source of these receptors: a man aged 35-49 years with head and neck cancer.

The chain couples TRBV3-1 (or the pseudogene TRBV3-2) to TRBJ1-2; the match to TRBD1 covers 9 bases. CDR3 length: 15 residues. In germline, CDR1 is LGHDT, CDR2 YNNKEL (reference sequence). The J segment lost 6 bases and the V segment lost 5 bases, leaving 10 bases of the junction unmatched. The CDR3 here is CASSRQVQGAHGYTF. In nucleotides, the CDR3 is TGTGCCAGCAGCAGACAAGTACAGGGGGCTCATGGCTACACCTTC.

The V and J genes are TRBV10-3 and TRBJ1-1; D is uncertain. There are 15 residues in the CDR3. Germline-derived CDR1 and CDR2 are ENHRY and SYGVKD. Between the trimmed V and J ends, which lost 11 bases and 2 bases, there was a span of 21 bases. The chain's CDR3 is CAASGRLGVNTEAFF. The CDR3 DNA reads as TGTGCCGCCTCGGGCAGGTTAGGCGTAAACACTGAAGCTTTCTTT.

This clone was counted once. V and J are TRBV29-1 and TRBJ1-5; a weak D match, TRBD1 (6 bases). Germline CDR1 reads SQVTM; CDR2 reads ANQGSEA. The CDR3 runs 13 residues. V lost 6 bases and J lost 3, with 12 bases in between. The CDR3 spells CSVRTDHNQPQHF. CDR3 nucleotide sequence: TGCAGCGTGCGGACAGACCACAATCAGCCCCAGCATTTT.

The CDR3 here is CASSWTSYNEQFF. CDR3 DNA sequence: TGCGCCAGCAGCTGGACCTCCTACAATGAGCAGTTCTTC. The rearrangement links TRBV5-1 to TRBJ2-1; D ambiguous. V shed 3 bases and J shed 0 bases, with 4 bases lying between them. The CDR3 length is 13 residues. Germline CDR1 SGHRS, CDR2 YFSETQ. The variable domain in full, with the rest retrieved from reference TRBV5-1 and TRBJ2-1, is KAGVTQTPRYLIKTRGQQVTLSCSPISGHRSVSWYQQTPGQGLQFLFEYFSETQRNKGNFPGRFSGRQFSNSRSEMNVSTLELGDSALYLCASSWTSYNEQFFGPGTRLTVL.

The CDR3 loop is CASSQVSVSTEAFF. CDR3 coding DNA: TGCGCCAGCAGCCAAGTTTCCGTATCCACTGAAGCTTTCTTT. J is TRBJ1-1 and V is TRBV4-3, with unresolved D. Germline CDR1 is LGHNA and CDR2 is YSLEER. Trimming removed 1 base at V and 4 bases at J, with 10 bases between. The CDR3 extends over 14 amino acids.

The V call is TRBV2, the J call TRBJ2-7; 11 bases fit TRBD2. The V and J ends lost 2 bases and 4 bases, in that order; junction bases with no gene match: 7. CDR3 length: 16 amino acids. Germline V gives CDR1 SNHLY, CDR2 FYNNEI. Here the CDR3 reads CASSELAGGQFYEQYF. CDR3 nucleotides: TGTGCCAGCAGTGAACTAGCGGGGGGCCAATTTTACGAGCAGTACTTC.